This record concerns one T cell receptor (beta chain) sequence. Its target is unknown. The CDR3 extends over 13 amino acids. CDR1 is MNHNY, CDR2 SVGAGI, per germline (reference sequence). The V and J ends lost 5 bases and 1 base, in that order; junction bases with no gene match: 1. Clones were sequenced by immunoSEQ multiplex PCR, and TCRdb holds only the in-frame ones, with some missing. The table includes about 710,000 clones, over 60% detected once. These data belong to a study of shared clonotypes between healthy human individuals. General study results and limits: Against clonotypes common to all four donors, non-shared ones had lower generation probabilities. What limited the represented genetic and exposure-history diversity was the small number of donors.

The source material was memory CD4+ T cells sorted from blood. The subset was: CD45RA-negative fraction. The V call is TRBV6-6, the J call TRBJ2-7, with 8 bases matching TRBD2. The clonotype originates from a woman in her 30s in good health. The CDR3 coding sequence is TGTGCCAGCAGTCGGGGGGGTTCCTACGAGCAGTACTTC. This codes for CASSRGGSYEQYF.